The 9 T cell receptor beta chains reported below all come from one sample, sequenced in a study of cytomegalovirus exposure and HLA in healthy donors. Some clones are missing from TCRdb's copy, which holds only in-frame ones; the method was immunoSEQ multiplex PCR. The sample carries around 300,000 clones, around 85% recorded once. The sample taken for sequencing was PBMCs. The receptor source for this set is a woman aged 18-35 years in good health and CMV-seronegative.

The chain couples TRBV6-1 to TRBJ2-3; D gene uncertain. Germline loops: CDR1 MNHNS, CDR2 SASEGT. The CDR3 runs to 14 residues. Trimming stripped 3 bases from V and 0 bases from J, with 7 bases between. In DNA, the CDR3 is TGTGCCAGCAGTGAGAGGTCTAGCACAGATACGCAGTATTTT. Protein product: CASSERSSTDTQYF.

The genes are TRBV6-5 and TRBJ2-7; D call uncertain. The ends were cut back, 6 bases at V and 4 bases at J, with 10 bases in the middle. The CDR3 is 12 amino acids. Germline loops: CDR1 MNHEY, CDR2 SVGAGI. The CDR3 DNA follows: TGTGCCAGCAGCCAAGAGCGATACGAGCAGTACTTC. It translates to CASSQERYEQYF.

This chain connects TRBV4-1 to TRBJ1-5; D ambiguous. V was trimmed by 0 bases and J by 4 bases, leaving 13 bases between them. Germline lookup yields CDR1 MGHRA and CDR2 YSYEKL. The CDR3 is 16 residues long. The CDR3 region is CASSQDSGIVNQPQHF. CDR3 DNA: TGCGCCAGCAGCCAAGACTCGGGGATAGTGAATCAGCCCCAGCATTTT.

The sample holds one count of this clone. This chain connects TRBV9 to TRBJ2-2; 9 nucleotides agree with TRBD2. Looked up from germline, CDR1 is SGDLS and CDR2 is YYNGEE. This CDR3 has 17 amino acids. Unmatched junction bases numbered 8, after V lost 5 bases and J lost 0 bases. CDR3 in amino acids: CASSGVAGDTNTGELFF. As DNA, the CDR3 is TGTGCCAGCAGTGGAGTAGCGGGGGACACGAACACCGGGGAGCTGTTTTTT.

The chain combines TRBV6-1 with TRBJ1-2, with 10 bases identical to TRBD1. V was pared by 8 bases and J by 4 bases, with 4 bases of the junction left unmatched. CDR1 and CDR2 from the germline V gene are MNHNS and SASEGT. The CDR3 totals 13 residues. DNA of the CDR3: TGTGCCAGCCGGACAGGGGGAGGCTATGGCTACACCTTC. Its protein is CASRTGGGYGYTF.

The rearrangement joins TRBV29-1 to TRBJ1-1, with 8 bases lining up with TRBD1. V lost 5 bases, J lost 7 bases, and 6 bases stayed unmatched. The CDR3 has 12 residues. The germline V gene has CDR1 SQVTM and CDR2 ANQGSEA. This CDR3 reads CSVTGGRYEAFF. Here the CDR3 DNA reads TGCAGCGTTACAGGGGGGAGGTATGAAGCTTTCTTT.

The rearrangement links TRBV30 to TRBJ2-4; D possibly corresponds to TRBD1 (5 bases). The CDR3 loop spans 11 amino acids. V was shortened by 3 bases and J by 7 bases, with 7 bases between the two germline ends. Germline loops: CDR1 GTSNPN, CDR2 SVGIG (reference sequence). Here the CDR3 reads CAWRAGNIQYF. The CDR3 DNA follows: TGTGCCTGGAGGGCAGGGAACATTCAGTACTTC.

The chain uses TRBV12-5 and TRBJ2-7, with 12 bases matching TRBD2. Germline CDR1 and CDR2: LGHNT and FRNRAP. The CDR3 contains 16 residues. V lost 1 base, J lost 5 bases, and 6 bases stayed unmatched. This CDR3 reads CASGLAGLAGSHEQYF. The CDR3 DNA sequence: TGTGCTAGTGGTTTGGCCGGACTAGCGGGAAGCCACGAGCAGTACTTC.

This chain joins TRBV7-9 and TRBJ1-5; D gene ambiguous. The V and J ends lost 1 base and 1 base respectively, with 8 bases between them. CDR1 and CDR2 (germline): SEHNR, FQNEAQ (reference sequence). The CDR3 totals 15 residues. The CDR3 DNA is TGTGCCAGCAGCTTAGACGGGATAAGCAATCAGCCCCAGCATTTT. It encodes CASSLDGISNQPQHF.